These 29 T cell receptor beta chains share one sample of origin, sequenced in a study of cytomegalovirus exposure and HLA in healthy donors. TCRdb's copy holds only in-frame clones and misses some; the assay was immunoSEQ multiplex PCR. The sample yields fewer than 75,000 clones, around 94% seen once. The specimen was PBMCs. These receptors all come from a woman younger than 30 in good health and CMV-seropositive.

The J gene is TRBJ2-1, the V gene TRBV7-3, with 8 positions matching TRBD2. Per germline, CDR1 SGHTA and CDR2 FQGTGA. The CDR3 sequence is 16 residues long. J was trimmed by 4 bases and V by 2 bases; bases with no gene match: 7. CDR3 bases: TGTGCCAGCAGCTTAGGTAGCGGGACCTATTACAATGAGCAGTTCTTC. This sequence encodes CASSLGSGTYYNEQFF.

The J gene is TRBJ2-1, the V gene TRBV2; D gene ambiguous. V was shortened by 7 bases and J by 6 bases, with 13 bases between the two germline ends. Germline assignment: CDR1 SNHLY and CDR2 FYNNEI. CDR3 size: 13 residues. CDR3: CASTSERRNEQFF. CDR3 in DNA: TGTGCCAGCACTTCCGAGCGTCGCAATGAGCAGTTCTTC. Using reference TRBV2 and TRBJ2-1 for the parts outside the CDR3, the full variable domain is EPEVTQTPSHQVTQMGQEVILRCVPISNHLYFYWYRQILGQKVEFLVSFYNNEISEKSEIFDDQFSVERPDGSNFTLKIRSTKLEDSAMYFCASTSERRNEQFFGPGTRLTVL.

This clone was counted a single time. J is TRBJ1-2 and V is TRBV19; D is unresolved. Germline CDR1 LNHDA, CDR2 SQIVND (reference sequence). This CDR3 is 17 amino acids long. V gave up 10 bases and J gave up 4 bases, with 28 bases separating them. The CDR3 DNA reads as TGTGCCACTTATGGGCCCCCGGACGGGATGAGAAGCTATGGCTACACCTTC. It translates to CATYGPPDGMRSYGYTF.

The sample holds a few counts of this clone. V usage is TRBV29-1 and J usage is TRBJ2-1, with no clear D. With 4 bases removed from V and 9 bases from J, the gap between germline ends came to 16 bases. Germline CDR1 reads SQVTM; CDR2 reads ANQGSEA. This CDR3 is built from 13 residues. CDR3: CSVGRLDESEQFF. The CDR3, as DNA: TGCAGCGTTGGACGTCTAGATGAGAGTGAGCAGTTCTTC.

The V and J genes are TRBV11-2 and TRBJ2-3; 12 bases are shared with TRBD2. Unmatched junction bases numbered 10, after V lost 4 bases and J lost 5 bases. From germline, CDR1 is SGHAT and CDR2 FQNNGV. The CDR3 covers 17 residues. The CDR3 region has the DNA TGTGCCAGCAGCTCCCGGCTAGCGGGGGGGGGTAGAGATACGCAGTATTTT. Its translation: CASSSRLAGGGRDTQYF.

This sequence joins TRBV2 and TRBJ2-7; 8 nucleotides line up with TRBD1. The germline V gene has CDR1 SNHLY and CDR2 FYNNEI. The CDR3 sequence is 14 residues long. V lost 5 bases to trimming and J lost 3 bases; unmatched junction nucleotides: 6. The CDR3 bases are TGTGCCAGCAGTCCAGGGGGCAGTATCTACGAGCAGTACTTC. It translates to CASSPGGSIYEQYF.

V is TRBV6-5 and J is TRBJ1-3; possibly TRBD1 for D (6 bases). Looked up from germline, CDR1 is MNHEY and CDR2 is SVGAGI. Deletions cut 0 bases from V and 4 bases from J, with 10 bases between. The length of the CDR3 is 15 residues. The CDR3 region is CASSYSGAGGNTIYF. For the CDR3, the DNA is TGTGCCAGCAGTTACTCGGGGGCCGGAGGAAACACCATATATTTT.

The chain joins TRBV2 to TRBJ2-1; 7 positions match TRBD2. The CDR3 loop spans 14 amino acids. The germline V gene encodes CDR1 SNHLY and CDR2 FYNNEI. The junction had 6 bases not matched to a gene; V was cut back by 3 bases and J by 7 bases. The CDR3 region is CASSDQAGRNEQFF. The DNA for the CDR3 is TGTGCCAGCAGTGATCAAGCGGGACGGAATGAGCAGTTCTTC.

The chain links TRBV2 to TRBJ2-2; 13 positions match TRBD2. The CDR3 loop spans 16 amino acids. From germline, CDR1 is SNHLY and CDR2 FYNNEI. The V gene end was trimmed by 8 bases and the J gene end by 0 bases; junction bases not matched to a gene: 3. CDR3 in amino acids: CASQGLAGPNTGELFF. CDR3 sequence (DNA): TGTGCCAGCCAGGGACTAGCGGGACCGAACACCGGGGAGCTGTTTTTT.

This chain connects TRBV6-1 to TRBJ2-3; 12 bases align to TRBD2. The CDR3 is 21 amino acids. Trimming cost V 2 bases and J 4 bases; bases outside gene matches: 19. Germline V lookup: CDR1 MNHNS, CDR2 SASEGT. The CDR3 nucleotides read TGTGCCAGCAGTGAACGTCGAAGGACTAGCGGGGTGGGGGGGGGTGCAGATACGCAGTATTTT. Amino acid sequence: CASSERRRTSGVGGGADTQYF.

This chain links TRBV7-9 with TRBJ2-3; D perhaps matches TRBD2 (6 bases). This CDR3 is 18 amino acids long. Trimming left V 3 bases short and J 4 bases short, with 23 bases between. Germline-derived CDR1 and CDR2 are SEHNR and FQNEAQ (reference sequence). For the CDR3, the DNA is TGTGCCAGCAGCTTCCCGGCGGGGACCTCATTGGCCGCAGATACGCAGTATTTT. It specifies CASSFPAGTSLAADTQYF.

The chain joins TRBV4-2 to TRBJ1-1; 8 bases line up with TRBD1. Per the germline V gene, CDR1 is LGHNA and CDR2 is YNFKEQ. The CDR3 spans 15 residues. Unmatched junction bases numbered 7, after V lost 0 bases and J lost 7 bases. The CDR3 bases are TGTGCCAGCAGCCAAGACCCCGGACAGGGAGGTGAAGCTTTCTTT. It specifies CASSQDPGQGGEAFF.

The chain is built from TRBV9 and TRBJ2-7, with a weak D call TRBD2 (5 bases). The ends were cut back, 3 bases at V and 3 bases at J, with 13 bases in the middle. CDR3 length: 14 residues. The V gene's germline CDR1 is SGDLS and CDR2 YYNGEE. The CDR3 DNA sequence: TGTGCCAGCAGCGGCCCCCGGGGAAACTACGAGCAGTACTTC. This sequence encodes CASSGPRGNYEQYF. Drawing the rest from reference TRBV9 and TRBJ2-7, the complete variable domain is DSGVTQTPKHLITATGQRVTLRCSPRSGDLSVYWYQQSLDQGLQFLIQYYNGEERAKGNILERFSAQQFPDLHSELNLSSLELGDSALYFCASSGPRGNYEQYFGPGTRLTVT.

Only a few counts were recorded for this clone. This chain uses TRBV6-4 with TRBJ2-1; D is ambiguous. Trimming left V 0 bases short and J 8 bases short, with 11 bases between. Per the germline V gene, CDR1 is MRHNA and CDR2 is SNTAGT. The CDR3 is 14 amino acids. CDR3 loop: CASSDSETADEQFF. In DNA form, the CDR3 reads TGTGCCAGCAGTGACTCGGAGACCGCGGATGAGCAGTTCTTC.

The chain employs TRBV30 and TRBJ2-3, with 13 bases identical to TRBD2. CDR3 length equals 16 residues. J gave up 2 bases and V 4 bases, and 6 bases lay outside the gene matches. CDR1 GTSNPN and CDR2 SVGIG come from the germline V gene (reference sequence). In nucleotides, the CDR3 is TGTGCCTGGACCAAAGGACTAGCGGGGGACACAGATACGCAGTATTTT. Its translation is CAWTKGLAGDTDTQYF.

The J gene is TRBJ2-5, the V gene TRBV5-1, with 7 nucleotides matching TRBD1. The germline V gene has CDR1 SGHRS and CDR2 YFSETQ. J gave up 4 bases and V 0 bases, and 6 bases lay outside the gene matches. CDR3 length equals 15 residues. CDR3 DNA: TGCGCCAGCAGCTTGGGACAGGGCAGTATAGAGACCCAGTACTTC. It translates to CASSLGQGSIETQYF.

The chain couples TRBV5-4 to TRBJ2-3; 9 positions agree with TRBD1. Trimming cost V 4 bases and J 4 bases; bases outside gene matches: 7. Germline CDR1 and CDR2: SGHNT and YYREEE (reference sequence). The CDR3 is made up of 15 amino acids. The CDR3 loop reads CASSRTGGDADTQYF. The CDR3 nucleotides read TGTGCCAGCAGCAGAACAGGGGGCGACGCAGATACGCAGTATTTT.

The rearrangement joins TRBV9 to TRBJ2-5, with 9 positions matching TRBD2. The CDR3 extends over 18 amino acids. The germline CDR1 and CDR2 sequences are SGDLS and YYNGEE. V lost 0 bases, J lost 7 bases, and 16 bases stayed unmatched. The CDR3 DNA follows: TGTGCCAGCAGCGTAGATACCAGGAGACTAGCGGCGTCAAGGACCCAGTACTTC. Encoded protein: CASSVDTRRLAASRTQYF.

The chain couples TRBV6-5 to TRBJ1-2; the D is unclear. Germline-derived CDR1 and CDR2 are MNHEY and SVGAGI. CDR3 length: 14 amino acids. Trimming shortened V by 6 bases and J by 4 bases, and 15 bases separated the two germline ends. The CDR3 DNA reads TGTGCCAGCAGAAAAGGCTATGCGGGCTATGGCTACACCTTC. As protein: CASRKGYAGYGYTF.

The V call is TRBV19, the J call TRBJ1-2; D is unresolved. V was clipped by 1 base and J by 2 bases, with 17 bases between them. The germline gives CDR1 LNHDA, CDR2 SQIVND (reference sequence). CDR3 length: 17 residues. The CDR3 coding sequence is TGTGCCAGTAGTATAGCCGTTCAGGCATGGAGGAACTATGGCTACACCTTC. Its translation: CASSIAVQAWRNYGYTF.

Here the CDR3 DNA reads TGCGCCAGCAGTATCGAGGGACAGGGAGGCGGCTACACCTTC. It specifies CASSIEGQGGGYTF. The chain uses TRBV10-2 and TRBJ1-2; 9 nucleotides match TRBD1. The CDR3 sequence is 14 residues long. The V segment lost 5 bases and the J segment 8 bases; nucleotides outside the gene matches: 9. In germline, CDR1 is WSHSY, CDR2 SAAADI.

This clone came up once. The CDR3 is CASRPTSGDNEQFF. The CDR3, as DNA: TGTGCCAGCAGGCCGACTAGCGGTGACAATGAGCAGTTCTTC. V gene TRBV25-1 combines with J gene TRBJ2-1; 9 nucleotides line up with TRBD2. The CDR3 runs to 14 residues. Germline V gene lookup returns CDR1 MGHDK and CDR2 SYGVNS. Trimming at V came to 6 bases and at J to 5 bases, leaving 5 bases not matched to a gene. The full variable domain, with the rest looked up from reference TRBV25-1 and TRBJ2-1, is EADIYQTPRYLVIGTGKKITLECSQTMGHDKMYWYQQDPGMELHLIHYSYGVNSTEKGDLSSESTVSRIRTEHFPLTLESARPSHTSQYLCASRPTSGDNEQFFGPGTRLTVL.

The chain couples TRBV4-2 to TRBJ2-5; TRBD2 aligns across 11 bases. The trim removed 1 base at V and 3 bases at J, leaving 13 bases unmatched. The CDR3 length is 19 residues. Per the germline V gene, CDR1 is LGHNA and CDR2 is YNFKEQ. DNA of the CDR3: TGTGCCAGCAGCCAAGTATGGTCGTCTAGCGGGGGGCGGGAAGAGACCCAGTACTTC. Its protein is CASSQVWSSSGGREETQYF.

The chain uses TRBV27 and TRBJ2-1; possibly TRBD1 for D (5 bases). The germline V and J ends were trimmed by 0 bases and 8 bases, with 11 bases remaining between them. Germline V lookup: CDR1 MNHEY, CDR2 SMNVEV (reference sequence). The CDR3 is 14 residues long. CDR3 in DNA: TGTGCCAGCAGTTTATCGGGGTGGGGCTATGAGCAGTTCTTC. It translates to CASSLSGWGYEQFF.

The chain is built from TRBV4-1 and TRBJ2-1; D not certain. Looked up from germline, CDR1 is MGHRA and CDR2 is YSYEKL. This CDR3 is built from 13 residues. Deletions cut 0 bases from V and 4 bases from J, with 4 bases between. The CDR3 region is CASSQERYNEQFF. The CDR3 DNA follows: TGCGCCAGCAGCCAAGAACGGTACAATGAGCAGTTCTTC.

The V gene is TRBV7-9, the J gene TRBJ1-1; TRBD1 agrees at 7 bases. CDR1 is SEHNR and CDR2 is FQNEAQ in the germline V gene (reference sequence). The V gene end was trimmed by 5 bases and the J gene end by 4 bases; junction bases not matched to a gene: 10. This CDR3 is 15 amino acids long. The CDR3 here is CASSPDRAGPTEAFF. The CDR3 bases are TGTGCCAGCAGCCCAGACAGGGCGGGGCCCACTGAAGCTTTCTTT.

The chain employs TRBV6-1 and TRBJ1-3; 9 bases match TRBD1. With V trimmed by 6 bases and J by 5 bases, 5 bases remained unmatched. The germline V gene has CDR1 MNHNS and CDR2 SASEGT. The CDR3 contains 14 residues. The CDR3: CASSPQGARNTIYF. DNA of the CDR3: TGTGCCAGCAGCCCACAGGGGGCACGAAACACCATATATTTT.

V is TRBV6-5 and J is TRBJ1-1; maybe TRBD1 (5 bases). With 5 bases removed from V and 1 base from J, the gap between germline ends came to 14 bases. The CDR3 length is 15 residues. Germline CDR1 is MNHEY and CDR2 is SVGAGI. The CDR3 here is CASSPSRQRNTEAFF. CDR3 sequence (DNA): TGTGCCAGCAGTCCCTCTCGACAGAGGAACACTGAAGCTTTCTTT.

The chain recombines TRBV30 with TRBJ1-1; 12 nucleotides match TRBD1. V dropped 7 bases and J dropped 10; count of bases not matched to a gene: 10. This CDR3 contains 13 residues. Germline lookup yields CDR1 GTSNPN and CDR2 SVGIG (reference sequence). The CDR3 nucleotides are TGTGCCTCTGCAGATGGGACAGGGGGCTTAGCTTTCTTT. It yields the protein CASADGTGGLAFF.